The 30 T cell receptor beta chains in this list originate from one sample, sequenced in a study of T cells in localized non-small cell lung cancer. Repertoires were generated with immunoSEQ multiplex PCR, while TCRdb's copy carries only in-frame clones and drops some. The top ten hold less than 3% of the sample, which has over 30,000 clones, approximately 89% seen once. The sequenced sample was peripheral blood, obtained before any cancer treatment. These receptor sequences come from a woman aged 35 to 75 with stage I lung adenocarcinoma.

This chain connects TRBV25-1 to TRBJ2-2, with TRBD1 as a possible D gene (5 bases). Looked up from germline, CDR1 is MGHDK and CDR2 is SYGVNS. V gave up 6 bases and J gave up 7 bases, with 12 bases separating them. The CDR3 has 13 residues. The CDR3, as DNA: TGTGCCAGCAGGGGGCTACCGGGCGGGGAGCTGTTTTTT. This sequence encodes CASRGLPGGELFF. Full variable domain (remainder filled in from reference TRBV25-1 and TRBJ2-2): EADIYQTPRYLVIGTGKKITLECSQTMGHDKMYWYQQDPGMELHLIHYSYGVNSTEKGDLSSESTVSRIRTEHFPLTLESARPSHTSQYLCASRGLPGGELFFGEGSRLTVL.

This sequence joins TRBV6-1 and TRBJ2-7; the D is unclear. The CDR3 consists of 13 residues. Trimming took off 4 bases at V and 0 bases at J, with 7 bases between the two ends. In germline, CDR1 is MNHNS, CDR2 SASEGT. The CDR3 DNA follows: TGTGCCAGCAGTGTACAGCGCTCCTACGAGCAGTACTTC. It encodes CASSVQRSYEQYF.

CDR3 amino acids: CASSFRGGAGDTQYF. The CDR3, as DNA: TGTGCCAGCAGCTTCAGAGGGGGAGCAGGGGATACGCAGTATTTT. The chain carries TRBV7-8 and TRBJ2-3, with D possibly TRBD1 on 6 matching bases. The V gene lost 3 bases and the J gene lost 6 bases, with 16 bases spanning the gap. CDR3 length equals 15 residues. Germline CDR1 reads SGHVS; CDR2 reads FQNEAQ.

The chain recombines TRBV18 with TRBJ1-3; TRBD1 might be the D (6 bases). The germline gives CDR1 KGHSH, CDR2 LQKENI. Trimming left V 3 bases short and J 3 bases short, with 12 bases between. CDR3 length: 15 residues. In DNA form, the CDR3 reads TGTGCCAGCTCACCTACAGGGACTGGTGGAAACACCATATATTTT. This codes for CASSPTGTGGNTIYF.

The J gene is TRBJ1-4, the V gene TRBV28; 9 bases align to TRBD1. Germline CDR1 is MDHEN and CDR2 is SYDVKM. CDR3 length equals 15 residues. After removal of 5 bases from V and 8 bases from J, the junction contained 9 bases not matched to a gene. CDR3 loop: CASSSPGDRVEKLFF. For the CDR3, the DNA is TGTGCCAGCAGTAGCCCGGGGGACAGGGTGGAAAAACTGTTTTTT.

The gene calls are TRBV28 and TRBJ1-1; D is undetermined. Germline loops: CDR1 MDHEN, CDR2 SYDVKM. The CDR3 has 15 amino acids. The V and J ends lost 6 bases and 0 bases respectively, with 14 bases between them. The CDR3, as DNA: TGTGCCAGCAGGACTGGTGGAAGGCTGAACACTGAAGCTTTCTTT. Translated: CASRTGGRLNTEAFF.

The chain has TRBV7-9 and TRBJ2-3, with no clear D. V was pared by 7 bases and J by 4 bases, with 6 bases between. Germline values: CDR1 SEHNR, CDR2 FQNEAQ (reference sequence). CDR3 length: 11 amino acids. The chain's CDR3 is CASTRSDTQYF. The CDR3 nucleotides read TGTGCCAGCACAAGGTCAGATACGCAGTATTTT.

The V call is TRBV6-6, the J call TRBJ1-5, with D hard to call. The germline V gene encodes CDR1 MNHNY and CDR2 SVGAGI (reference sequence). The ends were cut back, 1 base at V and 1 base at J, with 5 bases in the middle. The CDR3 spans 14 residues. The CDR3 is CASSYYLSNQPQHF. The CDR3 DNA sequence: TGTGCCAGCAGTTACTATCTCAGCAATCAGCCCCAGCATTTT.

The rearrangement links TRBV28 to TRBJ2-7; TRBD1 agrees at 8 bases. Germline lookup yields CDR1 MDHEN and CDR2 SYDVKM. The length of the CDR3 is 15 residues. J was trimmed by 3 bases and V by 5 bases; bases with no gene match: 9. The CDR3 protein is CASSRLDRGVYEQYF. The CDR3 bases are TGTGCCAGCAGTCGTCTAGACAGGGGAGTCTACGAGCAGTACTTC.

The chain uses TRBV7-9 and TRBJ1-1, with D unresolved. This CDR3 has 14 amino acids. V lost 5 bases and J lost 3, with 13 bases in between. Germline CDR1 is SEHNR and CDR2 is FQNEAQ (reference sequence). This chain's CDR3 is CASSQSHSYTEAFF. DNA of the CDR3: TGTGCCAGCAGCCAAAGCCACAGCTACACTGAAGCTTTCTTT.

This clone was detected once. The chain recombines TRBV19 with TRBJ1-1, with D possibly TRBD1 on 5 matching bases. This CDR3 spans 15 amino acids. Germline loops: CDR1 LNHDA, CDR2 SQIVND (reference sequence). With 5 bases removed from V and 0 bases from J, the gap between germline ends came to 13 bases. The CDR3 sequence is CASSPGHYMNTEAFF. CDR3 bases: TGTGCCAGTAGTCCCGGACACTACATGAACACTGAAGCTTTCTTT.

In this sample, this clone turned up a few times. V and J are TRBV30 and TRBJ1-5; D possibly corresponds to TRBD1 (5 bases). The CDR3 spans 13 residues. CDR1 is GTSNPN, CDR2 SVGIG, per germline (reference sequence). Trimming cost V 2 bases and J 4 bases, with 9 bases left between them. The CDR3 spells CAWSFRGNQPQHF. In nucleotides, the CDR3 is TGTGCCTGGAGTTTTCGGGGGAATCAGCCCCAGCATTTT.

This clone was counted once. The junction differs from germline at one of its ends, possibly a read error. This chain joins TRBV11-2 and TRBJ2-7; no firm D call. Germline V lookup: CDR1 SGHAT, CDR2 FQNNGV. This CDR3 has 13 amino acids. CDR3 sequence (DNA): TGTGCCAGCAGCACCACCCCTACGCGGACCACGGACTTC. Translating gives CASSTTPTRTTDF.

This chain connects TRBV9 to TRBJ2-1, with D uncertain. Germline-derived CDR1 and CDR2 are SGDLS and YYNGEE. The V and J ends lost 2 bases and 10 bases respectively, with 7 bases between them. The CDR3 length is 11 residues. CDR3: CASSVGPEQFF. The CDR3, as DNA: TGTGCCAGCAGCGTTGGGCCAGAGCAGTTCTTC.

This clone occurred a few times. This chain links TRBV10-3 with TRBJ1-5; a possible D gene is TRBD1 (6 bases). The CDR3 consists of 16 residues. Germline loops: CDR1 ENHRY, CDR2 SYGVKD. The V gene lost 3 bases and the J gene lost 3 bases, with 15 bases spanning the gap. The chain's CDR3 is CAISDPRQAPNQPQHF. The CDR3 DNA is TGTGCCATCAGTGACCCAAGACAGGCCCCCAATCAGCCCCAGCATTTT.

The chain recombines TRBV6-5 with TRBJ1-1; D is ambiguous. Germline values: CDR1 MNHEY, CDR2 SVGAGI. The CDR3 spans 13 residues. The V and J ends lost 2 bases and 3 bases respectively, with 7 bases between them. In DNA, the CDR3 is TGTGCCAGCAGTTACGGGGAGGACACTGAAGCTTTCTTT. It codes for CASSYGEDTEAFF.

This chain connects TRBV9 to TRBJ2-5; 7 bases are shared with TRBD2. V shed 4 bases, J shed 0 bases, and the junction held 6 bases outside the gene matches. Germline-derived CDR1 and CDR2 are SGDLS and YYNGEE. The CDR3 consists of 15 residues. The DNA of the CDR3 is TGTGCCAGCAGCATCCGCGGGACTAACCAAGAGACCCAGTACTTC. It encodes CASSIRGTNQETQYF.

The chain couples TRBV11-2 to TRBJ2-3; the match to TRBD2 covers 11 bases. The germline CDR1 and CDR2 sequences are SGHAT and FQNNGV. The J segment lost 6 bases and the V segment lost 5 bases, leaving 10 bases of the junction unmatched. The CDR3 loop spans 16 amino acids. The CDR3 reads CASSTVSGRAGDTQYF. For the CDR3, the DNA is TGTGCCAGCAGCACAGTTAGCGGGAGGGCAGGTGATACGCAGTATTTT.

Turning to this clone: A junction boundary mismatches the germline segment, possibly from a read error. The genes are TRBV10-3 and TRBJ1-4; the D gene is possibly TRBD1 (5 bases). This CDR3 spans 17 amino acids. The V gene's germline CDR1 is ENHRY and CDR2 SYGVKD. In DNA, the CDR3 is TGTGCCATCAGTGTCGGATCCGGGACCGCAACAAATGAAAAACTGTTTTTT. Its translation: CAISVGSGTATNEKLFF.

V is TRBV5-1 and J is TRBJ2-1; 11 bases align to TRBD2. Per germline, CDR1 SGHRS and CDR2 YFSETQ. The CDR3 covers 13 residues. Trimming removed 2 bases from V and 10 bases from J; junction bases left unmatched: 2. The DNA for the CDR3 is TGCGCCAGCAGCTTAGGACTAGCGGGCGAGCAGTTCTTC. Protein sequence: CASSLGLAGEQFF.

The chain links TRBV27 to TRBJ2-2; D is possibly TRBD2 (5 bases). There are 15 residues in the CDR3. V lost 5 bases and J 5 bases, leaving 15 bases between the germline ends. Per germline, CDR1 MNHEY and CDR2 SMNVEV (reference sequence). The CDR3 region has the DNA TGTGCCAGCAGTCGGACTTACCAGGAAACCGGGGAGCTGTTTTTT. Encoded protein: CASSRTYQETGELFF.

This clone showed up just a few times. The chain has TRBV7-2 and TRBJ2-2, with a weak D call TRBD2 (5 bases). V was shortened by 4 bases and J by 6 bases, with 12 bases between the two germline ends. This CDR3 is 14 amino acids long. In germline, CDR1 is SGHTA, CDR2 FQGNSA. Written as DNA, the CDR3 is TGTGCCAGCAGCTCCCGGGGTCAGGCCGGGGAGCTGTTTTTT. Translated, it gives CASSSRGQAGELFF.

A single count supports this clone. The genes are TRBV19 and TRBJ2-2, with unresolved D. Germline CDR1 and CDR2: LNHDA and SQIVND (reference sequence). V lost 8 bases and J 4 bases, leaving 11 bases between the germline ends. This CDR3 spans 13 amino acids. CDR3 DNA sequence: TGTGCCAGTGCGATCTTGATCACCGGGGAGCTGTTTTTT. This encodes CASAILITGELFF.

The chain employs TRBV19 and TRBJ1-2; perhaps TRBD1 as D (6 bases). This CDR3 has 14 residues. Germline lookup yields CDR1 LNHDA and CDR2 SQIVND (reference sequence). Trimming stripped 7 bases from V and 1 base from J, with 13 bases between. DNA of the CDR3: TGTGCCAGTATGGGGGCAAGACTTAACTATGGCTACACCTTC. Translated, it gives CASMGARLNYGYTF.

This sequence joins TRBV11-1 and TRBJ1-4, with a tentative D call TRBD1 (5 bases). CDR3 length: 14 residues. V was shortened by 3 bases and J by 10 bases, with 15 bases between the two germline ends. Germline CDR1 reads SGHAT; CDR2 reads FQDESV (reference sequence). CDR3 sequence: CASSFEASGGKLFF. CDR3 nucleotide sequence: TGTGCCAGCAGCTTCGAAGCCAGTGGGGGAAAACTGTTTTTT. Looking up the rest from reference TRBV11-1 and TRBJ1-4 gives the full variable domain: EAEVAQSPRYKITEKSQAVAFWCDPISGHATLYWYRQILGQGPELLVQFQDESVVDDSQLPKDRFSAERLKGVDSTLKIQPAELGDSAMYLCASSFEASGGKLFFGSGTQLSVL.

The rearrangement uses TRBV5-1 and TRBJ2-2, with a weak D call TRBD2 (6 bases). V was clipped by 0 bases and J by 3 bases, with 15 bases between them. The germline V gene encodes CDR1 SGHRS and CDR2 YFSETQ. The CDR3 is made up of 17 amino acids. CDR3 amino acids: CASSLAPGGPDTGELFF. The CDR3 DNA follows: TGCGCCAGCAGCTTGGCGCCCGGAGGGCCGGACACCGGGGAGCTGTTTTTT.

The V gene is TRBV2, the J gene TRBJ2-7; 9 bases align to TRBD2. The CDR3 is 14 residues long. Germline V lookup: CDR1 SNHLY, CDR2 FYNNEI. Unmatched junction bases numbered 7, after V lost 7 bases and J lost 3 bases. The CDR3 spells CASMAGGRGYEQYF. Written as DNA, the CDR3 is TGTGCCAGCATGGCGGGAGGGCGGGGCTACGAGCAGTACTTC. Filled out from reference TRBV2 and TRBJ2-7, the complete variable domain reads EPEVTQTPSHQVTQMGQEVILRCVPISNHLYFYWYRQILGQKVEFLVSFYNNEISEKSEIFDDQFSVERPDGSNFTLKIRSTKLEDSAMYFCASMAGGRGYEQYFGPGTRLTVT.

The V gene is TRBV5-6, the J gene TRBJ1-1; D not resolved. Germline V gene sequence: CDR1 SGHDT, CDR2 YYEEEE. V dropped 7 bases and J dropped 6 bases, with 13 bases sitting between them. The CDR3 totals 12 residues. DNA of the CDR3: TGTGCCAGCTATCTTGGACGGTCTGAAGCTTTCTTT. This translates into CASYLGRSEAFF.

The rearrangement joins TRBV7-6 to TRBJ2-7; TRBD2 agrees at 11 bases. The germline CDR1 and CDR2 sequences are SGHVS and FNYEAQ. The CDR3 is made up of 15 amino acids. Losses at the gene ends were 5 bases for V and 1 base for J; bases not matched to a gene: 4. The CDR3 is CASSARLAGSYEQYF. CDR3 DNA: TGTGCCAGCAGCGCGAGACTAGCGGGATCCTACGAGCAGTACTTC.

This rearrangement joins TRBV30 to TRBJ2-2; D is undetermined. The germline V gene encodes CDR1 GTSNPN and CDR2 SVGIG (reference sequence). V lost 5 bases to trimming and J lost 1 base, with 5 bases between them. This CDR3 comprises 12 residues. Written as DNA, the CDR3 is TGTGCCTGGTCCCGGAACACCGGGGAGCTGTTTTTT. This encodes CAWSRNTGELFF.